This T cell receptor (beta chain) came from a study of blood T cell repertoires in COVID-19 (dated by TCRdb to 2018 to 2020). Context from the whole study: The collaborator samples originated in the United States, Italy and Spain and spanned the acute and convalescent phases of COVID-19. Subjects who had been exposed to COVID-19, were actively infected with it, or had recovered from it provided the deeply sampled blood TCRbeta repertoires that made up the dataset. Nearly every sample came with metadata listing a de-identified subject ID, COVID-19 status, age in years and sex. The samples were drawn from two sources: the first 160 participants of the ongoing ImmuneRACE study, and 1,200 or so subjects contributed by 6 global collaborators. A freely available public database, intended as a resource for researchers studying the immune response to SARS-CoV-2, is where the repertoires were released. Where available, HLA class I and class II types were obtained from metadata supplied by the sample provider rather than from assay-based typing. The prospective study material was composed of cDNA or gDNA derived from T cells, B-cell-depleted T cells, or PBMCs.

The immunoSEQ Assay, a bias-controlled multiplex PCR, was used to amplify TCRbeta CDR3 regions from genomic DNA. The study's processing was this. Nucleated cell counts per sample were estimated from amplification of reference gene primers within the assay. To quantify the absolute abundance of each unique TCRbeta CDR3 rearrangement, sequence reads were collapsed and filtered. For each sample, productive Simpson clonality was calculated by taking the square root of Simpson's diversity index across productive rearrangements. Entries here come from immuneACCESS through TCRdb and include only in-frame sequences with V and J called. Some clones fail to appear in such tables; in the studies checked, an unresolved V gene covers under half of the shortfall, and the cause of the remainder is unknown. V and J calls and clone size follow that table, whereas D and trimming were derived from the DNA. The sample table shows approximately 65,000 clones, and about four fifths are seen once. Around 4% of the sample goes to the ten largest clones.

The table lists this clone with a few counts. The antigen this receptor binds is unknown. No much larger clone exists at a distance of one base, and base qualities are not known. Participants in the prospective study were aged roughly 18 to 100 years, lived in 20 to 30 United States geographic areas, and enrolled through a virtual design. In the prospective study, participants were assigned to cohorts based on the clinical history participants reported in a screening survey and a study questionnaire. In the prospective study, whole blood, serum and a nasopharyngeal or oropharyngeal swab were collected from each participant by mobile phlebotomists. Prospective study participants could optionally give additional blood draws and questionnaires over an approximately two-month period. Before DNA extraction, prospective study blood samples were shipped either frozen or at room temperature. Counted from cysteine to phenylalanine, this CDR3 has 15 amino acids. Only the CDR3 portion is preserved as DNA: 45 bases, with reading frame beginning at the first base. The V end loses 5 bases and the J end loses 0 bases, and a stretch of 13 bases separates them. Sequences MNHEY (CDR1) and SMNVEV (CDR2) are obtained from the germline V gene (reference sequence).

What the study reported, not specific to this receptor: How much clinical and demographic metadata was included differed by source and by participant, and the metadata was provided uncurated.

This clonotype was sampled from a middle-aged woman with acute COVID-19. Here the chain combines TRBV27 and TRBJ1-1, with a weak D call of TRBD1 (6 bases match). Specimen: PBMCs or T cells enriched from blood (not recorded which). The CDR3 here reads CASSPSDRVNTEAFF. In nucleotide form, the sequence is TGTGCCAGCAGTCCATCGGACAGAGTGAACACTGAAGCTTTCTTT.